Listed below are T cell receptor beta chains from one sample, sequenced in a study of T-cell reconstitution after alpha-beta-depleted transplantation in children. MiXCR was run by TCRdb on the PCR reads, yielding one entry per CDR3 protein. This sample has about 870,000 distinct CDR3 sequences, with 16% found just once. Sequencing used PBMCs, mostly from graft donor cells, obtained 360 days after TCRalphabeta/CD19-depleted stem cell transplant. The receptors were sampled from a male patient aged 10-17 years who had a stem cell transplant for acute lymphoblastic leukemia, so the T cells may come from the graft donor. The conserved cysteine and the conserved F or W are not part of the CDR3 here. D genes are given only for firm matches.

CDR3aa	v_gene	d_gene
ASSVRPSSFQETQY	TRBV5-6	NA
ATSDWRTTSSYNEQF	TRBV24-1	NA
ASSRGTVQETQY	TRBV5-1	NA
ASSLAWWLDTEAF	TRBV5-1	NA
ASSVDTVPGNTIY	TRBV9	NA
SVVRGQGAYYEQY	TRBV29-1	TRBD1
ASSPAGQGNTEAF	TRBV19	NA
ASSLDVTANQPQH	TRBV5-1	NA
SVERAHERGTYEQY	TRBV29-1	TRBD2
ASSLANSYEQY	TRBV7-2	NA
SARPLGPLQY	TRBV20-1	NA
ARGREGTGELF	TRBV2	TRBD2
SAVDWTGRGRGEQF	TRBV20-1	NA
ASSLGWGQF	TRBV5-6	NA
ASSTPANTGELF	TRBV5-1	NA
ASSPFPGLAVTQY	TRBV7-9	TRBD2
ASSLAGISSGNTIY	TRBV5-1	NA
ASSPTRGPSYEQY	TRBV7-9	TRBD1
ASSPVGVVYEQF	TRBV5-1	NA
ASSLAGQVTEAF	TRBV5-1	NA
ASSFWSGAQGNTIY	TRBV12-3/TRBV12-4	NA
ASSARDAYEQY	TRBV7-9	NA
ASSRDIASTEAF	TRBV6-4	NA
ASSYIYGAYNEQF	TRBV6-5	NA